These T cell receptor beta chains were read from a single sample in a study of T cell responses to AZD1222 COVID-19 vaccine. Method: immunoSEQ multiplex PCR; TCRdb's copy keeps in-frame clones and lacks some. The sample gives over 130,000 clones, roughly 91% of which show up once; 3% to 4% is in the top ten. The sequenced sample was peripheral blood, obtained 28 days after the second AZD1222 dose. The receptors stem from an adult who received the AZD1222 COVID-19 vaccine. Both conserved end residues are part of each CDR3. The order of the fields is clone size, V gene, D gene, J gene, CDR3 protein, CDR3 DNA. The D gene is left open where the match is weak. Clone sizes are given selectively: once, few, many, or a class where the clone is expanded.

NA,TRBV7-3,NA,TRBJ1-2,CASSPNGQNFNYGYTF,TGTGCCAGCAGCCCAAATGGCCAGAATTTTAACTATGGCTACACCTTC
NA,TRBV14,NA,TRBJ2-2,CASSRGDGRTGELFF,TGTGCCAGCAGCCGGGGTGATGGGAGAACCGGGGAGCTGTTTTTT
NA,TRBV5-1,TRBD2,TRBJ2-7,CASYPGGASAEQYF,TGCGCCAGTTACCCCGGGGGGGCTTCCGCCGAGCAGTACTTC
NA,TRBV3-1/TRBV3-2,NA,TRBJ1-1,CASSQAEGNTEAFF,TGTGCCAGCAGCCAAGCCGAGGGGAACACTGAAGCTTTCTTT
NA,TRBV5-1,NA,TRBJ2-1,CASSLGGIQFF,TGCGCCAGCAGCTTGGGAGGGATACAGTTCTTC
NA,TRBV5-8,TRBD1,TRBJ1-5,CASSLRTGKSNQPQHF,TGTGCCAGCAGCTTGAGGACAGGGAAAAGCAATCAGCCCCAGCATTTT
NA,TRBV6-6,NA,TRBJ1-3,CASKSKSSGNTIYF,TGTGCCAGTAAATCCAAGAGCTCTGGAAACACCATATATTTT
few,TRBV27,NA,TRBJ1-1,CASSFGTRTEAFF,TGTGCCAGCAGTTTCGGGACGAGGACTGAAGCTTTCTTT
NA,TRBV4-2,NA,TRBJ2-2,CASSRDADTPTGELFF,TGTGCCAGCAGCCGGGACGCGGACACCCCAACCGGGGAGCTGTTTTTT
once,TRBV15,TRBD1,TRBJ1-1,CATSGNRGPYAFF,TGTGCCACCAGCGGTAACAGGGGACCTTACGCTTTCTTT
NA,TRBV4-2,TRBD2,TRBJ2-2,CASSQTTSGVSWELFF,TGTGCCAGCAGCCAAACGACTAGCGGGGTTAGCTGGGAGCTGTTTTTT
NA,TRBV3-1/TRBV3-2,TRBD1,TRBJ1-6,CASSQVQGGSSPLHF,TGTGCCAGCAGCCAAGTGCAGGGGGGATCTTCACCCCTCCACTTT
NA,TRBV11-1,TRBD2,TRBJ2-5,CASSFSSGGPSETQYF,TGTGCCAGCAGCTTCTCTAGCGGGGGGCCCTCGGAGACCCAGTACTTC
NA,TRBV28,TRBD2,TRBJ2-7,CASTRRRLAGDDEQYF,TGTGCCAGCACCAGGAGACGACTAGCGGGAGACGACGAGCAGTACTTC
NA,TRBV28,NA,TRBJ2-7,CASSLPGQAREQYF,TGTGCCAGCAGTTTGCCGGGCCAAGCCCGCGAGCAGTACTTC
NA,TRBV9,NA,TRBJ2-1,CASSAQGRQFF,TGTGCCAGCAGCGCCCAGGGTCGGCAGTTCTTC
NA,TRBV28,TRBD2,TRBJ2-1,CASSLISGGIYNEQFF,TGTGCCAGCAGTTTAATCAGCGGGGGAATTTACAATGAGCAGTTCTTC
NA,TRBV29-1,TRBD1,TRBJ2-1,CSVKTGSLEQFF,TGCAGCGTTAAGACAGGGAGCTTGGAGCAGTTCTTC
NA,TRBV7-3,TRBD2,TRBJ2-2,CATLSGTDKNPQWTGELFF,TGTGCCACCCTGAGCGGGACTGATAAAAACCCTCAGTGGACCGGGGAGCTGTTTTTT
NA,TRBV3-1/TRBV3-2,TRBD1,TRBJ1-2,CASSHEGAGGYTF,TGTGCCAGCAGCCACGAGGGGGCGGGTGGCTACACCTTC
NA,TRBV28,NA,TRBJ2-1,CASHGPWQGRANEQFF,TGTGCCAGCCATGGGCCTTGGCAGGGAAGAGCCAATGAGCAGTTCTTC
NA,TRBV4-1,NA,TRBJ2-1,CASSQGGTAFNEQFF,TGCGCCAGCAGCCAAGGCGGGACAGCCTTCAATGAGCAGTTCTTC
NA,TRBV6-4,NA,TRBJ2-1,CASSVLQPYNEQFF,TGTGCCAGCAGTGTACTACAGCCTTACAATGAGCAGTTCTTC
NA,TRBV5-5,TRBD2,TRBJ2-3,CASSLVREEDTQYF,TGTGCCAGCAGCTTGGTTCGGGAGGAAGATACGCAGTATTTT
NA,TRBV30,NA,TRBJ1-2,CAWAKDNSNYGYTF,TGTGCCTGGGCCAAGGATAACTCTAACTATGGCTACACCTTC
once,TRBV6-4,TRBD1,TRBJ2-7,CASSLPRGQVSSYEQYF,TGTGCCAGCAGTCTCCCCCGTGGACAGGTCAGCTCCTACGAGCAGTACTTC
NA,TRBV7-2,NA,TRBJ2-6,CASSHLSWGTGANVLTF,TGTGCCAGCAGCCACCTTAGCTGGGGGACTGGGGCCAACGTCCTGACTTTC
NA,TRBV6-4,NA,TRBJ1-2,CASRSENYGYTF,TGTGCCAGCAGGTCAGAGAACTATGGCTACACCTTC
NA,TRBV30,NA,TRBJ1-4,CAWSWGDEKLFF,TGTGCCTGGAGCTGGGGAGATGAAAAACTGTTTTTT